This T cell receptor (beta chain) was documented in a study of blood T cell repertoires in COVID-19. On the study more broadly: Samples taken during acute and convalescent COVID-19 were collected in the United States, Italy and Spain. PBMCs, B-cell-depleted T cells, or T cells were the source of the cDNA or gDNA that made up the material.

Under the authors' procedure: Amplification of reference gene primers provided the estimated nucleated cell counts. TCRdb's copy holds only in-frame clones and misses some; the assay was immunoSEQ multiplex PCR. V, J and clone size reflect that table, while D and trimming were determined from the DNA. The table has roughly 49,000 clones, 83% seen once; the top ten hold approximately 15%. The germline V gene has CDR1 MNHNS and CDR2 SASEGT. This CDR3 is built from 17 residues. Trimming removed 4 bases from V and 4 bases from J, with 17 bases in between. The gene calls are TRBV6-1 and TRBJ1-6; weak D call: TRBD1 (5 bases). Sequenced sample: peripheral blood. The source is a man aged 35 to 55 with acute or convalescent COVID-19. CDR3 sequence reads: CASSGHGGKGYNSPLHF. Here the CDR3 DNA reads TGTGCCAGCAGTGGTCACGGGGGGAAGGGATATAATTCACCCCTCCACTTT.